This T cell receptor (beta chain) emerged from a study of T-cell memory formation after mild COVID-19. Study-wide results and limits: Pre-infection memory already had some responding clones, implying cross-reactive memory joined. Contracting CD4+ clones were located mainly in CM and EM, and CD8+ clones in EMRA.

On this clonotype: What it binds is not known.

Constant-segment primers served in 5'RACE that generated TCR alpha and TCR beta cDNA libraries bearing sample barcodes and UMIs. TCRdb itself ran the 5' RACE reads through MiXCR, one entry per CDR3 protein. The repertoire has 200,000 to 300,000 distinct CDR3 sequences, less than 20% of them found once; the top ten carry 2.1%. Germline V CDR1 and CDR2: SGHRS, YFSETQ. This CDR3 is built from 17 residues. V was clipped by 0 bases and J by 4 bases; unmatched bases: 9. Sequencing was carried out using PBMCs or a T cell subset sorted from them (not recorded which). This receptor was obtained from an adult woman who had mild COVID-19 (a few samples of this study predate the infection). Cell type and time point are not known. J is TRBJ1-5 and V is TRBV5-1; 8 nucleotides agree with TRBD1. The CDR3 protein is CASSLVMKDRENQPQHF. The DNA for the CDR3 is TGCGCCAGCAGCTTGGTCATGAAGGACAGGGAAAATCAGCCCCAGCATTTT.